Listed below are T cell receptor beta chains from one sample, sequenced in a study of cytomegalovirus exposure and HLA in healthy donors. Only in-frame clones appear in the TCRdb table, and some are missing; sequencing was by immunoSEQ multiplex PCR. Among under 100,000 clones listed, 63% were seen once. The sample was PBMCs. The receptor set was obtained from a woman aged 35 to 49 in good health and CMV-seropositive. Both conserved end residues are part of each CDR3. A D gene is named only where the DNA matches it firmly. Some rows mark clone size as missing; the rest say once, few, many or name a class of expanded clone.

TGCGCCAGCTCCGTTCCAGCGGGAGTTAGGGATACGCAGTATTTT CASSVPAGVRDTQYF TRBJ2-3 . TRBD2 TRBV5-1
. CASSPRGSTSADTQYF TRBJ2-3 . . TRBV18
TGTGCCAGCAGTGGGGAGTACACCGGGGAGCTGTTTTTT CASSGEYTGELFF TRBJ2-2 medium-sized . TRBV2
TGTGCCACCAGCAGAGGGGCAGGGAAAGACACTGAAGCTTTCTTT CATSRGAGKDTEAFF TRBJ1-1 . . TRBV15
TGTGCCACCAGCAGCCCGGGACAGCCAAACACTGAAGCTTTCTTT CATSSPGQPNTEAFF TRBJ1-1 . TRBD1 TRBV15
TGTGCCAGCACCCTCGGGGGGCCCGGAAACACCATATATTTT CASTLGGPGNTIYF TRBJ1-3 . . TRBV7-9
TGTGCCAGCAGCCACGGGACTAGCGGAGACACAGATACGCAGTATTTT CASSHGTSGDTDTQYF TRBJ2-3 . TRBD2 TRBV7-9
TGTGCCAGCAGCCCGGGACTAGCGGGAGGGAATGAGCAGTTCTTC CASSPGLAGGNEQFF TRBJ2-1 . TRBD2 TRBV7-2
TGTGCCAGCAGCACTAGCGGGTGGGGCCGCGACACCGGGGAGCTGTTTTTT CASSTSGWGRDTGELFF TRBJ2-2 . TRBD2 TRBV11-3
TGCGCCAGCAGCTTGTATTCGGCGGAGGAGATTCAGTACTTC CASSLYSAEEIQYF TRBJ2-4 . . TRBV5-1
TGTGCCAGCAGCTTAGGGGCTAGCGGGACAGATACGCAGTATTTT CASSLGASGTDTQYF TRBJ2-3 few TRBD2 TRBV7-2
TGTGCCAGCAGCTCTCAGTTCTATGGCTACACCTTC CASSSQFYGYTF TRBJ1-2 once . TRBV9
TGTGCCAGTGGCGTAACAGGGGGTTACACTGAAGCTTTCTTT CASGVTGGYTEAFF TRBJ1-1 once TRBD1 TRBV19
TGTGCCAGCAGCCGGACTAGCGGGAGTTACGGGAATGAGCAGTTCTTC CASSRTSGSYGNEQFF TRBJ2-1 . TRBD2 TRBV5-4
TGTGCCAGCAGCCTGACAGGGGGACGTTCACCCCTCCACTTT CASSLTGGRSPLHF TRBJ1-6 . TRBD1 TRBV5-6
TGTGCCAGCAGCCCCGGAGGCTCTGAAGCTTTCTTT CASSPGGSEAFF TRBJ1-1 . . TRBV7-2
TGCGCCAGCAGCTTGTGGGGGGACACTGAAGCTTTCTTT CASSLWGDTEAFF TRBJ1-1 few . TRBV5-1
TGTGCCAGCAGCGTGGGGACTTCCTACAATGAGCAGTTCTTC CASSVGTSYNEQFF TRBJ2-1 . . TRBV11-2
TGTGCCAGCAGTTCACCGGGACAGGGCACAGATACGCAGTATTTT CASSSPGQGTDTQYF TRBJ2-3 few TRBD1 TRBV6-5
TGTGCCAGCAGGTCAAAGACTAGCGGGATGGCCTACGAGCAGTACTTC CASRSKTSGMAYEQYF TRBJ2-7 few TRBD2 TRBV27
TGTGCCAGCTCACCGGAAGGAGCTAGCAATCAGCCCCAGCATTTT CASSPEGASNQPQHF TRBJ1-5 . . TRBV18
TGTGCCAGCAGCCCAACGAAGTTGATTACAACCCTGACACAGCAGTTCTTC CASSPTKLITTLTQQFF TRBJ2-1 . . TRBV7-9
TGTGCCAGCAGCTTAGAACTAGGGGGTGAAGCTTTCTTT CASSLELGGEAFF TRBJ1-1 . . TRBV11-3
TGTGCCAGCTCTCTAGCGTCCGGGGAGCTGTTTTTT CASSLASGELFF TRBJ2-2 . . TRBV28
TGTGCCAGCAGCTTAGCGGGAGGGTACCAGTACGAGCAGTACTTC CASSLAGGYQYEQYF TRBJ2-7 . TRBD2 TRBV13
TGTGCCAGCAGCCCCTGGTCCAGGACTGAAATCACTGAAGCTTTCTTT CASSPWSRTEITEAFF TRBJ1-1 . . TRBV7-6
TGTGCCATCAGTGAGTCTGGAGGGTCGGGGGCCAAAAACATTCAGTACTTC CAISESGGSGAKNIQYF TRBJ2-4 . . TRBV10-3